A single sample gave rise to the 19 T cell receptor beta chains below, sequenced in a study of blood T cell repertoires in COVID-19. Some clones are missing from TCRdb's copy, which holds only in-frame ones; the method was immunoSEQ multiplex PCR. The table shows 150,000 or so clones, with about 86% occurring only once. The specimen was peripheral blood. The receptor source for this set is a woman in her fifties or sixties with acute or convalescent COVID-19.

The rearrangement links TRBV9 to TRBJ1-6; 9 bases map to TRBD1. Germline V gene data show CDR1 as SGDLS and CDR2 as YYNGEE. The ends lost 4 bases at V and 5 bases at J; junction bases unmatched: 13. The CDR3 totals 18 residues. The CDR3 sequence is CASSLLEGTGTHNSPLHF. Written as DNA, the CDR3 is TGTGCCAGCAGCCTCCTAGAGGGGACAGGGACCCATAATTCACCCCTCCACTTT.

This clone was seen a handful of times. The chain is built from TRBV14 and TRBJ2-2, with 8 bases identical to TRBD2. Germline CDR1 SGHDN, CDR2 FVKESK. The CDR3 covers 17 residues. After removal of 4 bases from V and 4 bases from J, the junction contained 11 bases not matched to a gene. CDR3 region: CASSPLGGTSLTGELFF. CDR3 bases: TGTGCCAGCAGCCCGCTTGGGGGGACTAGTCTCACCGGGGAGCTGTTTTTT. The full variable domain, its missing parts supplied by reference TRBV14 and TRBJ2-2, is EAGVTQFPSHSVIEKGQTVTLRCDPISGHDNLYWYRRVMGKEIKFLLHFVKESKQDESGMPNNRFLAERTGGTYSTLKVQPAELEDSGVYFCASSPLGGTSLTGELFFGEGSRLTVL.

The J gene is TRBJ1-6, the V gene TRBV7-2; TRBD1 matches at 7 bases. The length of the CDR3 is 15 residues. The germline gives CDR1 SGHTA, CDR2 FQGNSA. After removal of 2 bases from V and 10 bases from J, the junction contained 8 bases not matched to a gene. This chain's CDR3 is CASSLPSGQRSPLHF. In DNA form, the CDR3 reads TGTGCCAGCAGCTTACCCTCGGGACAGCGGTCACCCCTCCACTTT.

The chain carries TRBV19 and TRBJ2-7; perhaps TRBD1 as D (5 bases). Per the germline V gene, CDR1 is LNHDA and CDR2 is SQIVND (reference sequence). V was clipped by 0 bases and J by 0 bases, with 12 bases between them. This CDR3 region has 16 residues. Here the CDR3 DNA reads TGTGCCAGTAGTATAGAAGGACACTACAGCTCCTACGAGCAGTACTTC. Amino acid sequence: CASSIEGHYSSYEQYF.

The chain links TRBV18 to TRBJ2-3, with D maybe TRBD1 (6 bases). The CDR3 covers 14 residues. Germline values: CDR1 KGHSH, CDR2 LQKENI. Deletions cut 4 bases from V and 4 bases from J, with 12 bases between. The CDR3 bases are TGTGCCAGCTCACTCGACAGGCTCGCAGATACGCAGTATTTT. It codes for CASSLDRLADTQYF.

This CDR3 reads CASTKREIYEQYF. The CDR3 DNA reads TGTGCCAGTACGAAGCGGGAGATCTACGAGCAGTACTTC. The chain carries TRBV5-8 and TRBJ2-7; 8 bases match TRBD2. J was trimmed by 3 bases and V by 8 bases; bases with no gene match: 7. CDR3 length: 13 amino acids. Germline V gives CDR1 SGHTS, CDR2 YDEGEE.

The V call is TRBV19, the J call TRBJ1-2; TRBD1 is a possible D gene (5 bases). The CDR3 consists of 17 residues. V lost 5 bases and J 6 bases, leaving 25 bases between the germline ends. The germline CDR1 and CDR2 sequences are LNHDA and SQIVND (reference sequence). CDR3 amino acids: CASSFPLIRGSQDGYTF. The CDR3 nucleotides are TGTGCCAGTAGTTTCCCCCTAATAAGGGGAAGCCAGGATGGCTACACCTTC.

The sample holds one count of this clone. The rearrangement uses TRBV28 and TRBJ2-7; 9 positions match TRBD2. The CDR3 is 17 residues long. CDR1 is MDHEN and CDR2 is SYDVKM in the germline V gene. Germline trimming cut 3 bases from V and 3 bases from J; bases unmatched to any gene: 12. The CDR3 DNA follows: TGTGCCAGCAGTTTGATCGGTCGGGGGACTAGCCGCTACGAGCAGTACTTC. It specifies CASSLIGRGTSRYEQYF.

The chain carries TRBV9 and TRBJ2-7, with TRBD2 matching over 7 bases. The CDR3 covers 15 residues. V lost 0 bases and J lost 2; bases outside the gene matches: 5. The germline V gene has CDR1 SGDLS and CDR2 YYNGEE. The CDR3, as DNA: TGTGCCAGCAGCGTAGGCGGGGGAGGGACCTACGAGCAGTACTTC. It codes for CASSVGGGGTYEQYF.

The chain recombines TRBV28 with TRBJ1-1, with D perhaps TRBD1 (6 bases). Trimming pared 6 bases from V and 8 bases from J, leaving 19 bases between. The germline V gene encodes CDR1 MDHEN and CDR2 SYDVKM. The CDR3 contains 14 residues. For the CDR3, the DNA is TGTGCCAGCAGGGGATCAGGGGTAAGCCGAGAAGCTTTCTTT. Its protein product is CASRGSGVSREAFF.

The rearrangement joins TRBV7-3 to TRBJ2-3; D is possibly TRBD2 (5 bases). Trimming removed 1 base at V and 1 base at J, with 15 bases between. Germline values: CDR1 SGHTA, CDR2 FQGTGA. There are 17 residues in the CDR3. CDR3 sequence reads: CASSLIRPSEGTDTQYF. In nucleotides, the CDR3 is TGTGCCAGCAGCTTAATACGGCCCTCGGAGGGCACAGATACGCAGTATTTT. The variable domain in full, with the rest retrieved from reference TRBV7-3 and TRBJ2-3, is GAGVSQTPSNKVTEKGKYVELRCDPISGHTALYWYRQSLGQGPEFLIYFQGTGAADDSGLPNDRFFAVRPEGSVSTLKIQRTERGDSAVYLCASSLIRPSEGTDTQYFGPGTRLTVL.

This clone was detected only once. This chain uses TRBV5-4 with TRBJ2-7, with no clear D. The V end was cut by 3 bases, the J end by 3 bases, with 16 bases between. Germline assignment: CDR1 SGHNT and CDR2 YYREEE (reference sequence). The CDR3 length is 15 residues. The CDR3 DNA follows: TGTGCCAGCAGCTCAGTATCCATCACGGGCTACGAGCAGTACTTC. Translation: CASSSVSITGYEQYF.

This chain links TRBV9 with TRBJ2-3, with TRBD2 matching 11 bases. Trimming cost V 3 bases and J 2 bases; bases outside gene matches: 11. The CDR3 consists of 18 residues. CDR1 SGDLS and CDR2 YYNGEE come from the germline V gene. CDR3 residues: CASSARGGLAELTDTQYF. In DNA form, the CDR3 reads TGTGCCAGCAGCGCGAGGGGGGGACTAGCGGAACTCACAGATACGCAGTATTTT.

The chain uses TRBV2 and TRBJ2-7; TRBD2 matches at 7 bases. Per germline, CDR1 SNHLY and CDR2 FYNNEI. The CDR3 runs 13 residues. After removal of 7 bases from V and 6 bases from J, the junction contained 9 bases not matched to a gene. Written as DNA, the CDR3 is TGTGCCAGCAATGGTTTGAAGCGGGGCGAGCAGTACTTC. It translates to CASNGLKRGEQYF.

The chain combines TRBV19 with TRBJ2-7, with 12 bases matching TRBD1. The junction had 7 bases not matched to a gene; V was cut back by 4 bases and J by 3 bases. This CDR3 has 16 amino acids. Looked up from germline, CDR1 is LNHDA and CDR2 is SQIVND (reference sequence). For the CDR3, the DNA is TGTGCCAGTAGTACCGGGACAGGGGGCCCCTTCTACGAGCAGTACTTC. It translates to CASSTGTGGPFYEQYF.

This clone has only a few counts. V gene TRBV27 combines with J gene TRBJ2-7; TRBD2 is a possible D gene (5 bases). From germline, CDR1 is MNHEY and CDR2 SMNVEV (reference sequence). The CDR3 runs to 13 residues. The V gene lost 0 bases and the J gene lost 5 bases, with 8 bases spanning the gap. In DNA, the CDR3 is TGTGCCAGCAGTTTATCGGCCGGGGACGAGCAGTACTTC. Translation: CASSLSAGDEQYF.

Only a few counts were recorded for this clone. The chain links TRBV28 to TRBJ2-3; 10 bases line up with TRBD2. The V gene end was trimmed by 7 bases and the J gene end by 1 base; junction bases not matched to a gene: 2. This CDR3 contains 14 residues. Germline V gene data show CDR1 as MDHEN and CDR2 as SYDVKM. CDR3 sequence (DNA): TGTGCCAGCATCCTAGCGGGAGGCACAGATACGCAGTATTTT. Translation: CASILAGGTDTQYF. The full variable domain, completed using reference TRBV28 and TRBJ2-3, is DVKVTQSSRYLVKRTGEKVFLECVQDMDHENMFWYRQDPGLGLRLIYFSYDVKMKEKGDIPEGYSVSREKKERFSLILESASTNQTSMYLCASILAGGTDTQYFGPGTRLTVL.

This chain links TRBV6-4 with TRBJ2-3; possibly TRBD2 for D (5 bases). Deletions cut 5 bases from V and 0 bases from J, with 15 bases between. CDR1 MRHNA and CDR2 SNTAGT come from the germline V gene. This CDR3 region has 16 residues. The CDR3 coding sequence is TGTGCCAGCAGTTCCCGAGCGGCTACCAGCACAGATACGCAGTATTTT. Its protein is CASSSRAATSTDTQYF.

This clone was detected once. V is TRBV9 and J is TRBJ1-4, with TRBD1 identical over 9 bases. Germline V CDR1 and CDR2: SGDLS, YYNGEE. CDR3 length: 20 amino acids. J gave up 0 bases and V 0 bases, and 12 bases lay outside the gene matches. The CDR3 nucleotides read TGTGCCAGCAGCGTAGCGAGCCTCACAGGGGGCAGTGCAACTAATGAAAAACTGTTTTTT. Translation: CASSVASLTGGSATNEKLFF. The complete variable domain, with remaining parts taken from reference TRBV9 and TRBJ1-4, reads DSGVTQTPKHLITATGQRVTLRCSPRSGDLSVYWYQQSLDQGLQFLIQYYNGEERAKGNILERFSAQQFPDLHSELNLSSLELGDSALYFCASSVASLTGGSATNEKLFFGSGTQLSVL.